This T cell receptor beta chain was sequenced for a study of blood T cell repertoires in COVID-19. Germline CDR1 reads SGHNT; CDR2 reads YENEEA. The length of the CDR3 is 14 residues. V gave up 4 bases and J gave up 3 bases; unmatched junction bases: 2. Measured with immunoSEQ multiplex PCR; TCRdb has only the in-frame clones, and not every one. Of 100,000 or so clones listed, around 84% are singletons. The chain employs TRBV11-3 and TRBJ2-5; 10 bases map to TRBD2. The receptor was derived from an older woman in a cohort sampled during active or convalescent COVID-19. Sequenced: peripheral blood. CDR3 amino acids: CASSSGLAEETQYF. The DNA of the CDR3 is TGTGCCAGCAGCTCCGGACTAGCGGAAGAGACCCAGTACTTC.